This is a list of T cell receptor beta chains from one sample in a study of regulatory T cells in long-lasting Graves disease. TCRdb re-called the multiplex PCR reads through MiXCR, storing one row per CDR3 protein. Among a few hundred thousand distinct CDR3 sequences listed, about 11% were seen once. This same sample was also part of a study on T cells in Graves' hyperthyroidism and ophthalmopathy.

The source was peripheral blood mononuclear cells (PBMCs), collected at new diagnosis, from a patient treated with antithyroid drugs. Receptors originate from a young woman with Graves disease. Both conserved end residues are part of each CDR3. Fields, in order: CDR3 protein, CDR3 DNA, V gene, D gene, J gene, clone size, CDR3 length. D genes are given only for firm matches. Size is stated for part of the rows, as once, few or many counts, or as a class when the clone is expanded.

CASSLAFPPGVVTF TGTGCCAGCAGCTTAGCTTTTCCGCCAGGAGTAGTCACCTTC TRBV7-2 NA TRBJ1-2 NA 14
CASSPRAGYEQYF TGTGCCAGCAGCCCCCGGGCCGGTTACGAGCAGTACTTC TRBV7-2 NA TRBJ2-7 many 13
CASSPGQANYGYTF TGTGCCAGCAGCCCCGGACAGGCGAACTATGGCTACACCTTC TRBV5-1 TRBD1 TRBJ1-2 many 14
CSASQDTKNIQYF TGCAGTGCTAGTCAGGACACAAAAAACATTCAGTACTTC TRBV20-1 NA TRBJ2-4 many 13
CSARADWYNEQFF TGCAGTGCTAGAGCAGACTGGTACAATGAGCAGTTCTTC TRBV20-1 NA TRBJ2-1 many 13
CASSSGPRSTGELFF TGCGCCAGCAGCTCAGGCCCTAGATCCACCGGGGAGCTGTTTTTT TRBV5-1 NA TRBJ2-2 many 15
CASRRGAGVQETQYF TGTGCCAGCAGGAGGGGGGCGGGAGTCCAAGAGACCCAGTACTTC TRBV2 NA TRBJ2-5 NA 15
CASSGFKETQYF TGTGCCAGTAGCGGGTTTAAAGAGACCCAGTACTTC TRBV19 NA TRBJ2-5 many 12
CASSRRGGEKLFF TGTGCCAGCAGTCGCAGGGGGGGTGAAAAACTGTTTTTT TRBV27 TRBD1 TRBJ1-4 many 13
CASSPRTGLNTEAFF TGTGCCAGCAGCCCAAGGACAGGGTTGAACACTGAAGCTTTCTTT TRBV7-9 TRBD1 TRBJ1-1 many 15
CASSYAPGIYGYTF TGTGCCAGCAGTTACGCACCTGGGATCTATGGCTACACCTTC TRBV6-2/TRBV6-3 NA TRBJ1-2 many 14
CSASGGGAPNTQYF TGCAGTGCTAGTGGCGGGGGGGCCCCGAATACGCAGTATTTT TRBV20-1 TRBD2 TRBJ2-3 many 14
CASSLPGTGYGYTF TGTGCCAGCAGCTTACCCGGGACAGGCTATGGCTACACCTTC TRBV7-2 TRBD1 TRBJ1-2 many 14
CASSQDRYGDGTDTQYF TGTGCCAGCAGCCAAGATCGGTACGGGGACGGGACAGATACGCAGTATTTT TRBV3-1 NA TRBJ2-3 many 17
CSATDRDLYGYTF TGCAGTGCTACCGACAGGGACCTCTATGGCTACACCTTC TRBV20-1 TRBD1 TRBJ1-2 many 13
CASSLLTGGNTEAFF TGTGCCAGCAGTTTGTTGACAGGGGGTAACACTGAAGCTTTCTTT TRBV12-3/TRBV12-4 TRBD1 TRBJ1-1 many 15
CASSQDIGGRGSEQFF TGTGCCAGCAGCCAAGATATAGGCGGGAGAGGTAGTGAGCAGTTCTTC TRBV3-1 TRBD2 TRBJ2-1 many 16
CSAGDGTETQYF TGCAGCGCCGGCGACGGGACGGAGACCCAGTACTTC TRBV29-1 NA TRBJ2-5 NA 12
CASSSRLRRGAEAFF TGCGCCAGCAGCTCCCGACTCCGGAGGGGGGCTGAAGCTTTCTTT TRBV4-1 NA TRBJ1-1 NA 15
CASSPQTGEAFF TGCGCCAGCAGCCCCCAGACGGGTGAAGCTTTCTTT TRBV4-3 NA TRBJ1-1 many 12
CASSATAWDGYNQPQHF TGTGCCAGCTCAGCTACCGCTTGGGACGGATACAATCAGCCCCAGCATTTT TRBV18 NA TRBJ1-5 NA 17
CAWRPRLRGTDTQYF TGTGCCTGGCGTCCGAGACTTCGTGGCACAGATACGCAGTATTTT TRBV30 NA TRBJ2-3 many 15
CSARDGNRPTRNEQFF TGCAGTGCTAGAGATGGAAACAGGCCGACCCGCAATGAGCAGTTCTTC TRBV20-1 NA TRBJ2-1 many 16
CASGDRGPSQPQHF TGTGCCAGTGGGGACAGGGGGCCTAGTCAGCCCCAGCATTTT TRBV19 TRBD1 TRBJ1-5 NA 14
CASRSQGANYGYTF TGTGCCAGCAGGTCCCAGGGAGCTAACTATGGCTACACCTTC TRBV25-1 NA TRBJ1-2 few 14
CSVEDFGTEGDEQFF TGCAGCGTTGAAGACTTCGGGACAGAGGGCGATGAGCAGTTCTTC TRBV29-1 TRBD1 TRBJ2-1 NA 15
CASSLRVTGSDTEKLFF TGTGCCAGCAGCCTTAGAGTGACAGGCAGCGACACTGAAAAACTGTTTTTT TRBV6-1 NA TRBJ1-4 many 17
CASTPWMGIDEQFF TGTGCCAGCACCCCATGGATGGGGATCGATGAGCAGTTCTTC TRBV7-9 NA TRBJ2-1 many 14
CAVSSGRLNQPQHF TGTGCCGTATCATCAGGACGTCTCAATCAGCCCCAGCATTTT TRBV10-3 NA TRBJ1-5 many 14
CASSQGTAAYTGELFF TGTGCCAGCAGCCAAGGTACCGCCGCTTACACCGGGGAGCTGTTTTTT TRBV3-1 NA TRBJ2-2 many 16
CASSPGLGLNEQFF TGTGCCAGCAGCCCGGGACTAGGATTGAATGAGCAGTTCTTC TRBV7-3 TRBD2 TRBJ2-1 NA 14
CASSIPPFSAQETQYF TGCGCCAGCAGCATACCCCCGTTTAGCGCCCAAGAGACCCAGTACTTC TRBV4-1 NA TRBJ2-5 NA 16
CASSFLAGGPSEQYF TGTGCCAGCAGCTTTTTAGCGGGAGGGCCATCCGAGCAGTACTTC TRBV11-2 TRBD2 TRBJ2-7 many 15
CASSYSRDQPQHF TGTGCCAGCAGTTACTCGAGGGATCAGCCCCAGCATTTT TRBV6-5 NA TRBJ1-5 NA 13
CASSLEGPINQPQHF TGTGCCAGCAGCTTAGAAGGGCCAATCAATCAGCCCCAGCATTTT TRBV7-2 NA TRBJ1-5 many 15
CASSPGTELDEQYF TGTGCCAGCAGCCCCGGGACAGAGCTTGACGAGCAGTACTTC TRBV25-1 TRBD1 TRBJ2-7 few 14
CASSLAGQPEGYGYTF TGTGCCAGCAGTTTAGCGGGACAGCCGGAGGGCTATGGCTACACCTTC TRBV27 TRBD1 TRBJ1-2 many 16
CASSYRGMRQAYEQYF TGTGCCAGCAGTTACAGGGGCATGAGACAGGCCTACGAGCAGTACTTC TRBV6-2/TRBV6-3 NA TRBJ2-7 few 16
CAIRTQGQGITDTQYF TGTGCCATCAGAACCCAGGGACAGGGGATCACAGATACGCAGTATTTT TRBV10-3 TRBD1 TRBJ2-3 few 16
CASSPYSGLDTGELFF TGTGCCAGCAGTCCCTATAGCGGGTTGGACACCGGGGAGCTGTTTTTT TRBV6-4 TRBD2 TRBJ2-2 NA 16
CAWSLGQGAGNTIYF TGTGCCTGGAGTTTGGGACAGGGAGCTGGAAACACCATATATTTT TRBV30 TRBD1 TRBJ1-3 NA 15
CASSYSTTAGNTIYF TGTGCCAGCAGTTACTCGACTACAGCTGGAAACACCATATATTTT TRBV6-5 NA TRBJ1-3 few 15
CASTPLETQYF TGTGCCAGCACCCCTCTGGAGACCCAGTACTTC TRBV27 NA TRBJ2-5 many 11
CSADSDRGRGQPQHF TGCAGTGCCGATTCGGACAGGGGACGGGGTCAGCCCCAGCATTTT TRBV20-1 TRBD1 TRBJ1-5 NA 15
CASSLARGAETQYF TGCGCCAGCAGCTTGGCACGGGGCGCGGAGACCCAGTACTTC TRBV5-1 NA TRBJ2-5 many 14
CASSQPDRGEETQYF TGTGCCAGCAGCCAGCCGGACAGGGGTGAGGAGACCCAGTACTTC TRBV3-1 TRBD1 TRBJ2-5 many 15
CASSITEYSNQPQHF TGTGCCAGTAGTATAACAGAGTATAGCAATCAGCCCCAGCATTTT TRBV19 NA TRBJ1-5 few 15
CASRPKSRWDTQYF TGTGCCAGCAGGCCCAAATCGAGGTGGGATACGCAGTATTTT TRBV2 NA TRBJ2-3 many 14
CASSLEGQGLSPLHF TGTGCCAGCAGCTTAGAGGGACAGGGATTATCACCCCTCCACTTT TRBV7-2 TRBD1 TRBJ1-6 many 15
CASSPTSGAYEQYF TGCGCCAGCAGTCCCACTAGCGGAGCCTACGAGCAGTACTTC TRBV28 TRBD2 TRBJ2-7 many 14